The 26 T cell receptor beta chains given below trace back to one sample, sequenced in a study of T cell responses to AZD1222 COVID-19 vaccine. Only in-frame clones appear in the TCRdb table, and some are missing; sequencing was by immunoSEQ multiplex PCR. Of under 150,000 clones in the sample, roughly 89% were seen once. The sequenced sample was peripheral blood, obtained 28 days after the second AZD1222 dose. These receptors all stem from an adult who received the AZD1222 COVID-19 vaccine.

The chain couples TRBV5-8 to TRBJ2-7; no clear D gene. V was trimmed by 1 base and J by 0 bases, leaving 5 bases between them. The CDR3 has 13 residues. Germline CDR1 and CDR2: SGHTS and YDEGEE. The CDR3 DNA is TGTGCCAGCAGCTTGAGGCCCTCCTACGAGCAGTACTTC. Its translation is CASSLRPSYEQYF.

The DNA for the CDR3 is TGTGCCAGTAGTAGAAATTTCCCAGGGGTCGAGAATTCACCCCTCCACTTT. This sequence encodes CASSRNFPGVENSPLHF. The chain is built from TRBV19 and TRBJ1-6; possible D gene TRBD1, 6 bases. The CDR3 is 17 residues long. Trimming took off 4 bases at V and 7 bases at J, with 20 bases between the two ends. Germline assignment: CDR1 LNHDA and CDR2 SQIVND (reference sequence).

The chain links TRBV6-5 to TRBJ1-2; a weak D match, TRBD1 (5 bases). The CDR3 contains 14 residues. Germline CDR1 and CDR2: MNHEY and SVGAGI. V shed 2 bases and J shed 1 base, with 8 bases lying between them. CDR3 in amino acids: CASSYGGNNYGYTF. The CDR3 DNA follows: TGTGCCAGCAGTTACGGGGGAAATAACTATGGCTACACCTTC.

V usage is TRBV7-9 and J usage is TRBJ2-7; a weak D match, TRBD1 (6 bases). This CDR3 spans 12 amino acids. Germline-derived CDR1 and CDR2 are SEHNR and FQNEAQ (reference sequence). V was shortened by 1 base and J by 7 bases, with 8 bases between the two germline ends. As DNA, the CDR3 is TGTGCCAGCAGCTTAGACAGGGCGGAGCAGTACTTC. Protein product: CASSLDRAEQYF.

The chain recombines TRBV27 with TRBJ1-5, with D maybe TRBD1 (5 bases). This CDR3 region has 14 residues. CDR1 and CDR2 (germline): MNHEY, SMNVEV (reference sequence). V was shortened by 4 bases and J by 2 bases, with 9 bases between the two germline ends. CDR3 residues: CASSSQGGNQPQHF. The CDR3 DNA is TGTGCCAGCAGTTCCCAGGGCGGCAATCAGCCCCAGCATTTT.

V usage is TRBV19 and J usage is TRBJ1-1; D perhaps matches TRBD1 (5 bases). The length of the CDR3 is 14 residues. CDR1 and CDR2 from the germline V gene are LNHDA and SQIVND (reference sequence). V lost 4 bases, J lost 3 bases, and 12 bases lay in between. The chain's CDR3 is CASSTRSRDTEAFF. The CDR3 DNA is TGTGCCAGTAGTACGAGGTCCAGGGACACTGAAGCTTTCTTT.

The gene calls are TRBV7-3 and TRBJ1-6; D call uncertain. Trimming stripped 2 bases from V and 6 bases from J, with 11 bases between. CDR3 length: 15 amino acids. Germline lookup yields CDR1 SGHTA and CDR2 FQGTGA. CDR3 region: CASSLRGRFNSPLHF. The CDR3 DNA reads as TGTGCCAGCAGCTTACGCGGCCGATTTAATTCACCCCTCCACTTT.

The chain is built from TRBV19 and TRBJ2-3; 10 bases agree with TRBD2. Germline V lookup: CDR1 LNHDA, CDR2 SQIVND (reference sequence). The CDR3 spans 17 residues. J gave up 6 bases and V 8 bases, and 17 bases lay outside the gene matches. CDR3 amino acids: CASWETASGSSVDTQYF. The CDR3 DNA reads as TGTGCCAGTTGGGAGACGGCTAGCGGGAGTAGTGTGGATACGCAGTATTTT.

V is TRBV18 and J is TRBJ1-4; TRBD1 agrees at 9 bases. After removal of 6 bases from V and 7 bases from J, the junction contained 12 bases not matched to a gene. CDR3 length: 16 residues. The germline gives CDR1 KGHSH, CDR2 LQKENI. CDR3 DNA sequence: TGTGCCAGCTCGCCCCCGCGGACAGGGGAAGTTGAAAAACTGTTTTTT. Protein sequence: CASSPPRTGEVEKLFF.

The CDR3 sequence: CASSRNAISGNTIYF. The DNA of the CDR3 is TGTGCCAGCAGTAGGAACGCGATCTCTGGAAACACCATATATTTT. The chain employs TRBV9 and TRBJ1-3; D not resolved. The CDR3 covers 15 residues. Trimming removed 5 bases from V and 0 bases from J, with 12 bases in between. Germline V CDR1 and CDR2: SGDLS, YYNGEE. Combining the CDR3 with reference TRBV9 and TRBJ1-3 gives the whole variable domain DSGVTQTPKHLITATGQRVTLRCSPRSGDLSVYWYQQSLDQGLQFLIQYYNGEERAKGNILERFSAQQFPDLHSELNLSSLELGDSALYFCASSRNAISGNTIYFGEGSWLTVV.

V and J are TRBV28 and TRBJ1-1, with 8 bases fitting TRBD1. The CDR3 extends over 16 amino acids. CDR1 is MDHEN, CDR2 SYDVKM, per germline. The V gene end was trimmed by 6 bases and the J gene end by 0 bases; junction bases not matched to a gene: 9. CDR3 amino acids: CASSSGGVGMNTEAFF. CDR3 bases: TGTGCCAGCAGCTCAGGGGGCGTCGGTATGAACACTGAAGCTTTCTTT.

V is TRBV24-1 and J is TRBJ2-6; a weak D match, TRBD2 (5 bases). The CDR3 covers 17 residues. Germline CDR1 reads KGHDR; CDR2 reads SFDVKD. The V end lost 3 bases, the J end lost 2 bases, and 13 bases lay between the germline ends. The CDR3 coding sequence is TGTGCCACCAGTGATAATGTCGTGGGAGCTGGGGCCAACGTCCTGACTTTC. Protein: CATSDNVVGAGANVLTF.

The chain carries TRBV11-2 and TRBJ2-5; D unresolved. Trimming removed 1 base from V and 1 base from J, with 10 bases in between. Germline V lookup: CDR1 SGHAT, CDR2 FQNNGV. This CDR3 region has 15 residues. CDR3 sequence reads: CASSLGRRVQETQYF. The CDR3 region has the DNA TGTGCCAGCAGCTTAGGTCGTAGGGTCCAAGAGACCCAGTACTTC.

This rearrangement joins TRBV14 to TRBJ2-2; 7 nucleotides line up with TRBD1. CDR1 and CDR2 (germline): SGHDN, FVKESK. The CDR3 runs 15 residues. The V and J ends lost 3 bases and 8 bases, in that order; junction bases with no gene match: 9. CDR3 sequence (DNA): TGTGCCAGCAGCCACTCCGGGACAGTACTTGGGGAGCTGTTTTTT. Encoded protein: CASSHSGTVLGELFF.

The gene calls are TRBV6-5 and TRBJ1-1, with 8 bases matching TRBD1. Unmatched junction bases numbered 3, after V lost 0 bases and J lost 3 bases. CDR1 and CDR2 (germline): MNHEY, SVGAGI. The CDR3 has 15 residues. The CDR3, as DNA: TGTGCCAGCAGTTACTCGAACAGGGGGGACACTGAAGCTTTCTTT. This sequence encodes CASSYSNRGDTEAFF.

The CDR3 loop reads CASSRGLAGRGETQYF. The CDR3 DNA sequence: TGTGCCAGCAGCAGAGGACTAGCGGGGCGGGGAGAGACCCAGTACTTC. The chain joins TRBV6-2 or TRBV6-3 to TRBJ2-5, with 12 bases aligning to TRBD2. V trimming: 6 bases; J trimming: 4 bases; junction bases outside the gene matches: 9. CDR3 length: 16 residues. Germline CDR1 is MNHEY and CDR2 is SVGEGT.

The chain links TRBV7-3 to TRBJ2-1; TRBD2 aligns across 11 bases. Germline CDR1 and CDR2: SGHTA and FQGTGA. V gave up 2 bases and J gave up 5 bases; unmatched junction bases: 14. CDR3 length equals 19 residues. The CDR3, as DNA: TGTGCCAGCAGCTTAGGGCCGGGTAGAACGGGACTAGCGGACAATGAGCAGTTCTTC. It codes for CASSLGPGRTGLADNEQFF.

The chain carries TRBV15 and TRBJ1-6, with no clear D. The CDR3 is made up of 15 amino acids. V shed 0 bases and J shed 10 bases, with 13 bases lying between them. Germline V gene data show CDR1 as LNHNV and CDR2 as YYDKDF (reference sequence). Here the CDR3 reads CATSRDQWGGSPLHF. CDR3 DNA sequence: TGTGCCACCAGCAGAGATCAGTGGGGTGGGTCACCCCTCCACTTT.

The chain combines TRBV14 with TRBJ1-6; 8 nucleotides align to TRBD1. J lost 6 bases, V lost 0 bases, and 13 bases had no gene match. Looked up from germline, CDR1 is SGHDN and CDR2 is FVKESK. The CDR3 is 19 amino acids. The CDR3: CASSQDRAGGSIFNSPLHF. The CDR3 DNA reads as TGTGCCAGCAGCCAAGATAGGGCAGGGGGCTCCATCTTTAATTCACCCCTCCACTTT.

The chain is built from TRBV30 and TRBJ1-1, with 9 bases lining up with TRBD1. Germline V CDR1 and CDR2: GTSNPN, SVGIG (reference sequence). The CDR3 runs to 13 residues. J was trimmed by 6 bases and V by 2 bases; bases with no gene match: 4. As DNA, the CDR3 is TGTGCCTGGAGTATAAGACAGGGGGCTGAAGCTTTCTTT. It specifies CAWSIRQGAEAFF.

The chain is built from TRBV19 and TRBJ1-5, with 10 bases fitting TRBD1. V lost 10 bases to trimming and J lost 7 bases; unmatched junction nucleotides: 7. The CDR3 length is 13 residues. The V gene's germline CDR1 is LNHDA and CDR2 SQIVND (reference sequence). CDR3 protein: CATEGQGWQPQHF. CDR3 DNA sequence: TGTGCCACCGAGGGACAGGGGTGGCAGCCCCAGCATTTT.

This clone has a single count. The rearrangement links TRBV4-3 to TRBJ1-5; D is possibly TRBD1 (5 bases). Germline V gene sequence: CDR1 LGHNA, CDR2 YSLEER. The CDR3 runs to 13 residues. V lost 4 bases to trimming and J lost 6 bases, with 10 bases between them. The CDR3 spells CASSLGRAQPQHF. Here the CDR3 DNA reads TGCGCCAGCAGCCTGGGACGCGCTCAGCCCCAGCATTTT.

This chain uses TRBV19 with TRBJ2-1; D gene ambiguous. The CDR3 is 15 amino acids. The germline V gene encodes CDR1 LNHDA and CDR2 SQIVND (reference sequence). V was cut by 3 bases and J by 0 bases, with 9 bases left in between. The CDR3 sequence is CASSMWVGSYNEQFF. The CDR3 DNA reads as TGTGCCAGTAGTATGTGGGTCGGCTCCTACAATGAGCAGTTCTTC.

The CDR3 is CASSLASTNYGYTF. CDR3 bases: TGTGCCAGCAGCTTAGCTAGTACTAACTATGGCTACACCTTC. The rearrangement uses TRBV11-3 and TRBJ1-2; D is unclear. The germline gives CDR1 SGHNT, CDR2 YENEEA. The CDR3 is 14 amino acids. Trimming removed 1 base from V and 0 bases from J, with 6 bases in between.

The J gene is TRBJ2-2, the V gene TRBV28, with D hard to call. The germline gives CDR1 MDHEN, CDR2 SYDVKM. The CDR3 totals 13 residues. With 8 bases removed from V and 5 bases from J, the gap between germline ends came to 12 bases. CDR3 DNA sequence: TGTGCCAGCCGACGACACGGGACCGGGGAGCTGTTTTTT. This encodes CASRRHGTGELFF.

This clone appeared a few times. This chain connects TRBV25-1 to TRBJ1-1; the D gene is possibly TRBD1 (5 bases). Germline V lookup: CDR1 MGHDK, CDR2 SYGVNS. The CDR3 length is 15 residues. Trimming stripped 3 bases from V and 1 base from J, with 12 bases between. The CDR3 nucleotides read TGTGCCAGCAGTGACCCCTGGGGCAGGAACACTGAAGCTTTCTTT. Translating gives CASSDPWGRNTEAFF.